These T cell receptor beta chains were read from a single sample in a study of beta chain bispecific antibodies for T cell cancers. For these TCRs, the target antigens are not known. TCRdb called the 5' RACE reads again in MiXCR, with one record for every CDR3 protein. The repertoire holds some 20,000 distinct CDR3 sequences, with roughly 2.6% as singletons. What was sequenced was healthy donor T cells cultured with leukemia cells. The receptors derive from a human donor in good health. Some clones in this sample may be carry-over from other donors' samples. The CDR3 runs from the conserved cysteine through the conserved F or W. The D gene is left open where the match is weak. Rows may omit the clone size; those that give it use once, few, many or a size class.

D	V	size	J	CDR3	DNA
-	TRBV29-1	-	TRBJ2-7	CSVLLQGDYEQYF	TGCAGCGTTCTCCTTCAGGGTGACTACGAGCAGTACTTC
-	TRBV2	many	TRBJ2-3	CASSGGQQRTDTQYF	TGTGCCAGCAGTGGTGGACAGCAGCGCACAGATACGCAGTATTTT
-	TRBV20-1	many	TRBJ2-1	CSARDLGQPYNEQFF	TGCAGTGCTAGAGACCTAGGACAGCCCTACAATGAGCAGTTCTTC
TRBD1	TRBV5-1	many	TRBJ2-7	CASSILGTGQYEQYF	TGCGCCAGCAGCATTCTGGGGACAGGGCAGTACGAGCAGTACTTC
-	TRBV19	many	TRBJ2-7	CASSLAPSLEQYF	TGTGCCAGTAGTTTGGCCCCGTCCCTGGAGCAGTACTTC
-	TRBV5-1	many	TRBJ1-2	CASSLFAGDFDGYTF	TGCGCCAGCAGCTTGTTCGCAGGTGACTTCGATGGCTACACCTTC
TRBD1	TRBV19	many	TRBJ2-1	CASSDRVYNEQFF	TGTGCCAGTAGCGACAGGGTATACAATGAGCAGTTCTTC
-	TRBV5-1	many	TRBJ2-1	CASSSGYNEQFF	TGCGCCAGCAGCTCGGGCTACAATGAGCAGTTCTTC
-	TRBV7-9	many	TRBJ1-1	CASSPGDTEAFF	TGTGCCAGCAGCCCAGGGGACACTGAAGCTTTCTTT
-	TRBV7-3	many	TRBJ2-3	CASSLGAVGTHTDTQYF	TGTGCCAGCAGCTTAGGGGCGGTAGGGACCCACACAGATACGCAGTATTTT
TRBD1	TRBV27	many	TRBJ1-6	CASSRRTGRGNSPLHF	TGTGCCAGCAGCCGTCGGACAGGGCGTGGGAATTCACCCCTCCACTTT
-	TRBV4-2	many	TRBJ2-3	CASSQEMSWTIRDTQYF	TGTGCCAGCAGCCAAGAAATGTCGTGGACGATTAGAGATACGCAGTATTTT
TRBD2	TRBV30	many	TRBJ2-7	CAWSWTSEAYEQYF	TGTGCCTGGAGTTGGACTAGCGAGGCCTACGAGCAGTACTTC
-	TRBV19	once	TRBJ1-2	CASSIYSGDHGYTF	TGTGCCAGTAGTATATACTCAGGGGATCATGGCTACACCTTC
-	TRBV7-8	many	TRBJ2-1	CASSLGLPPVNEQFF	TGTGCCAGCAGCTTAGGACTGCCCCCCGTCAATGAGCAGTTCTTC
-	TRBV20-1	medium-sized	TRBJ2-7	CSARDSGVGYEQYF	TGCAGTGCTAGAGATTCGGGGGTGGGCTACGAGCAGTACTTC
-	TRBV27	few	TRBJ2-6	CASSFPGANVLTF	TGTGCCAGCAGTTTCCCTGGGGCCAACGTCCTGACTTTC
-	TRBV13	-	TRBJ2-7	CASSPQGEEQYF	TGTGCCAGCAGCCCACAGGGAGAGGAGCAGTACTTC
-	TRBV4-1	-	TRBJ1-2	CASSQVTGFYGYTF	TGCGCCAGCAGCCAAGTAACCGGGTTCTATGGCTACACCTTC
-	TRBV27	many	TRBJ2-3	CASSALKVTTDTQYF	TGTGCCAGCAGTGCCTTGAAGGTGACTACAGATACGCAGTATTTT
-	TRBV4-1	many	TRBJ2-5	CASSQVFGGDQETQYF	TGCGCCAGCAGCCAAGTATTTGGCGGGGACCAAGAGACCCAGTACTTC
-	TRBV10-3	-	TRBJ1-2	CAISESGTGYGYTF	TGTGCCATCAGTGAGTCCGGGACGGGCTATGGCTACACCTTC
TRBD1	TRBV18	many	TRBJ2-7	CASSPGTGSHEQYF	TGTGCCAGCTCCCCCGGGACAGGGTCCCACGAGCAGTACTTC
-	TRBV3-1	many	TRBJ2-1	CASSQEAGITYNEQFF	TGTGCCAGCAGCCAAGAGGCCGGTATCACCTACAATGAGCAGTTCTTC
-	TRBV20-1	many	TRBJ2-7	CSAPSRGEYEQYF	TGCAGTGCTCCCAGCAGGGGGGAATACGAGCAGTACTTC
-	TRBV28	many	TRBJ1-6	CAIGREMGNSPLHF	TGTGCCATCGGGAGGGAAATGGGAAATTCACCCCTCCACTTT
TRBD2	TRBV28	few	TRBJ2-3	CASTPGTSDVLDF	TGTGCCAGCACCCCCGGGACTAGCGATGTACTGGATTTT
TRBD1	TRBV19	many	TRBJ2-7	CASSMGQGYEQYF	TGTGCCAGTAGTATGGGACAGGGCTACGAGCAGTACTTC
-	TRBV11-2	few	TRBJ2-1	CASTLGGEQFF	TGTGCCAGCACCCTAGGGGGTGAGCAGTTCTTC
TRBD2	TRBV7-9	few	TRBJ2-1	CASYGTSGRNEQFF	TGTGCCAGCTACGGGACTAGCGGGAGGAATGAGCAGTTCTTC
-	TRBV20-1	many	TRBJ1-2	CSASLWAANYGYTF	TGCAGTGCTAGTCTCTGGGCTGCCAACTATGGCTACACCTTC
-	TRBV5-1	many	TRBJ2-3	CASSPRTSLDTQYF	TGCGCCAGCAGCCCCAGGACATCATTGGATACGCAGTATTTT
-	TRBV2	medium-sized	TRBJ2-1	CASSERQSSYNEQFF	TGTGCCAGCAGTGAACGGCAGAGCTCCTACAATGAGCAGTTCTTC
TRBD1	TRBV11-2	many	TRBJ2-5	CASSPPGQGLKETQYF	TGTGCCAGCAGCCCACCGGGACAGGGTCTCAAAGAGACCCAGTACTTC
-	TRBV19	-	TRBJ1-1	CASSLGRNTEAFF	TGTGCCAGTAGTTTAGGACGGAACACTGAAGCTTTCTTT
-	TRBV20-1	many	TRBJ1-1	CSARRYMNTEAFF	TGCAGTGCTAGACGGTATATGAACACTGAAGCTTTCTTT
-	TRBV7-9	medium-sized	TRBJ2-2	CASSLVLGRSNTGELFF	TGTGCCAGCAGCTTAGTTCTTGGCCGTTCGAACACCGGGGAGCTGTTTTTT
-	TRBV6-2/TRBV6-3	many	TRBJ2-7	CASSHSYEQYF	TGTGCCAGCAGCCATAGCTACGAGCAGTACTTC
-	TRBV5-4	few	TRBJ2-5	CASSLARAPPSTF	TGTGCCAGCAGCTTGGCGAGAGCGCCACCCTCAACCTTC
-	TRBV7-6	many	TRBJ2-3	CASSFLSTDTQYF	TGTGCCAGCAGCTTTCTCAGCACAGATACGCAGTATTTT
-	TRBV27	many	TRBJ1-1	CASSFIWGDTEAFF	TGTGCCAGCAGTTTCATCTGGGGGGACACTGAAGCTTTCTTT
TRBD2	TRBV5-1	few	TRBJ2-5	CASSPGDLTSGAQETQYF	TGCGCCAGCAGCCCGGGAGATTTGACTAGCGGGGCACAAGAGACCCAGTACTTC
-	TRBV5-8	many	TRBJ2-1	CASSSRGAYYNEQFF	TGTGCCAGCAGCTCCCGGGGGGCCTATTACAATGAGCAGTTCTTC
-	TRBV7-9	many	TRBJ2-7	CASSFPGPKESEQYF	TGTGCCAGCAGCTTCCCGGGCCCCAAGGAGAGCGAGCAGTACTTC
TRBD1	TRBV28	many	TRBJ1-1	CASSFPQGAYPEAFF	TGTGCCAGCAGTTTTCCCCAGGGGGCCTATCCTGAAGCTTTCTTT